This T cell receptor beta chain derives from a study of T cell clusters in autoimmune cytopenias. Study-level points and caveats: Functional roles of the in silico T cell clusters still await experimental validation.

Each sample's input was 250 ng genomic DNA, 30,000 to 45,000 genome equivalents. On this clonotype itself: Its antigen remains unidentified.

The CDR3 loop spans 17 amino acids. Per germline, CDR1 SGHNT and CDR2 YYREEE (reference sequence). One tube held mixed TRB-A and TRB-B primer pools for touch-down PCR. No DNA is given; TCRdb re-called the multiplex PCR reads and lists each CDR3 protein once. The table lists around 8,000 distinct CDR3 sequences. The data were also submitted as part of a second study, on T cell repertoires in aging, cancer and after chemotherapy. That paper states: Untreated cancer patients had significantly lower blood TCR diversity than age-matched healthy donors. In cancer patients, declining TCR diversity with age involved lost richness and lost evenness. Lymphoid organ infiltration in hematological cancer patients may impair thymic emigration or peripheral T cell expansion.

The sequenced sample was peripheral blood. This receptor was identified in a human donor with an autoimmune cytopenia or autoimmune hepatitis (not recorded which). V and J are TRBV5-4 and TRBJ2-2; TCRdb calls TRBD1, which cannot be checked without DNA. The CDR3 sequence is CASSLSLQGSKTGELFF.